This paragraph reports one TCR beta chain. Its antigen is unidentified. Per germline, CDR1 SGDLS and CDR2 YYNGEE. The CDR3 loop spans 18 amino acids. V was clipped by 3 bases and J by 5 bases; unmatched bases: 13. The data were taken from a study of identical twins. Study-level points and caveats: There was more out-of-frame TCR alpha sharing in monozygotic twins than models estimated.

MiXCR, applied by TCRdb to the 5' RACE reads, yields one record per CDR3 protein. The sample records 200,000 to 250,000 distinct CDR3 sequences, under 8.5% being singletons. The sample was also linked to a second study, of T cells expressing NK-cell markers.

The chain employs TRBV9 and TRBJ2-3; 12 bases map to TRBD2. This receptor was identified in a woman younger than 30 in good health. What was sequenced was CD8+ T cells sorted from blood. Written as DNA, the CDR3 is TGTGCCAGCAGCGATCTAACTCTGACTAGCGGGAGCGGAGATACGCAGTATTTT. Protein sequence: CASSDLTLTSGSGDTQYF. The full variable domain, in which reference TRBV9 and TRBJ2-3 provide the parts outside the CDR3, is DSGVTQTPKHLITATGQRVTLRCSPRSGDLSVYWYQQSLDQGLQFLIQYYNGEERAKGNILERFSAQQFPDLHSELNLSSLELGDSALYFCASSDLTLTSGSGDTQYFGPGTRLTVL.